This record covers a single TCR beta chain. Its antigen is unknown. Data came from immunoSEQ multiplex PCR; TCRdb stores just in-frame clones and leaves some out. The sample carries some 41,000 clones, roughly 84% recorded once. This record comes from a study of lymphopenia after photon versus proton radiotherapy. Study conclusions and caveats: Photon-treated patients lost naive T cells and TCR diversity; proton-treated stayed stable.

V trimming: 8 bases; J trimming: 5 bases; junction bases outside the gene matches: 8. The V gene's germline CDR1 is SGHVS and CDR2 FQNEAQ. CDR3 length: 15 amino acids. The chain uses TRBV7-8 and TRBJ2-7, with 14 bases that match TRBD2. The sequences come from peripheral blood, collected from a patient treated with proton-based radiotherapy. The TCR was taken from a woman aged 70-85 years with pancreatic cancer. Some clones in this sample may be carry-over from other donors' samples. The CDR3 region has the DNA TGTGCCAGCGGCCAAGGGACTAGCGGGAGACACGAGCAGTACTTC. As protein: CASGQGTSGRHEQYF.